This T cell receptor beta chain was identified in a study of Graves' ophthalmopathy and Graves' hyperthyroidism. Points from the study as a whole: Between ophthalmopathy and stable hyperthyroidism, a 13-signature model drew a separation with around 86% sensitivity and around 80% specificity.

RNA transcripts yielded amplified TCR beta CDR3 regions. An opening RT-PCR round employed HTBI primers and preceded a second-round multiplex PCR. MiXCR, applied by TCRdb to the multiplex PCR reads, yields one record per CDR3 protein. Among about 700,000 distinct CDR3 sequences listed, approximately 40% were seen once. In the case of this clonotype: Antigen: not known.

The CDR3 consists of 12 residues. CDR1 and CDR2 from the germline V gene are MNHEY and SVGAGI. The chain carries TRBV6-5 and TRBJ1-1, with unresolved D. This clonotype was obtained from an adult man with Graves' ophthalmopathy. The specimen was peripheral blood. The CDR3 nucleotides read TGTGCATCCCTGGGTTTGAACACTGAAGCTTTCTTT. It translates to CASLGLNTEAFF.